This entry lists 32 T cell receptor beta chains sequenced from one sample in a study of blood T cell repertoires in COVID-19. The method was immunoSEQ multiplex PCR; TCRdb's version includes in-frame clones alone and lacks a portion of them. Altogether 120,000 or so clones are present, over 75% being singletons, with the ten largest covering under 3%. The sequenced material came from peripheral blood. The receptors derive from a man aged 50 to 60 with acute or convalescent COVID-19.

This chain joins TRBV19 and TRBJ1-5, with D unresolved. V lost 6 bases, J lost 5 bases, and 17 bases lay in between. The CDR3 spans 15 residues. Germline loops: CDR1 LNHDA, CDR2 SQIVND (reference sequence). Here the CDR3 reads CASSPNGGLDQPQHF. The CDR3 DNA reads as TGTGCCAGTAGCCCGAACGGAGGGTTGGATCAGCCCCAGCATTTT.

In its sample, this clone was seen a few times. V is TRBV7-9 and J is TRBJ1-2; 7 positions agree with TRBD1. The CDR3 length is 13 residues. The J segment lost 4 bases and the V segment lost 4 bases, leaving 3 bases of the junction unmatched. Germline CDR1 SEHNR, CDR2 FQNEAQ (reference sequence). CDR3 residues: CASSWDSLYGYTF. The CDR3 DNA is TGTGCCAGCAGCTGGGACAGCCTCTATGGCTACACCTTC.

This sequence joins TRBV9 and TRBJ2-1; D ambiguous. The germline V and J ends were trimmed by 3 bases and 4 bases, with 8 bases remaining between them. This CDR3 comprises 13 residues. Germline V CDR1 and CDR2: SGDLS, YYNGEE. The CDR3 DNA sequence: TGTGCCAGCAGCGAAGACTCTTACAATGAGCAGTTCTTC. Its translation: CASSEDSYNEQFF. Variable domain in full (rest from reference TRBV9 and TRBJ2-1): DSGVTQTPKHLITATGQRVTLRCSPRSGDLSVYWYQQSLDQGLQFLIQYYNGEERAKGNILERFSAQQFPDLHSELNLSSLELGDSALYFCASSEDSYNEQFFGPGTRLTVL.

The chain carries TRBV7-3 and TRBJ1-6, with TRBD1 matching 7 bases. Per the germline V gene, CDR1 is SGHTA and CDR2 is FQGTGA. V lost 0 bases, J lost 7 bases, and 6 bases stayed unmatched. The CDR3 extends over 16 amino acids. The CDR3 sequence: CASSLTGDRGNSPLHF. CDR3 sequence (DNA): TGTGCCAGCAGCTTAACGGGGGACAGAGGAAATTCACCCCTCCACTTT.

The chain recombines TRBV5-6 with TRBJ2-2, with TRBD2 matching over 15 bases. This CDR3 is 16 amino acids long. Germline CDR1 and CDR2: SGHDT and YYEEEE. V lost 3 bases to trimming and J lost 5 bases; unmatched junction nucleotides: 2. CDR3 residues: CASSSGLAGGTGELFF. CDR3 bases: TGTGCCAGCAGCTCGGGACTAGCGGGAGGAACCGGGGAGCTGTTTTTT.

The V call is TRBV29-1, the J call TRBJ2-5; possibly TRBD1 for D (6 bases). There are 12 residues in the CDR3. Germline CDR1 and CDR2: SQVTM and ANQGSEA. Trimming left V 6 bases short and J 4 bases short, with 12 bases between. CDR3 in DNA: TGCAGCGTGAAAGGACAGCTAGAGACCCAGTACTTC. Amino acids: CSVKGQLETQYF.

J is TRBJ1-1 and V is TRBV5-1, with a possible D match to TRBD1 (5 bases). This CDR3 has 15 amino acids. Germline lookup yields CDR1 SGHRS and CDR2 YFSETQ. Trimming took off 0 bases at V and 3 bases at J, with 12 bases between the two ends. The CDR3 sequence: CASSLAGQGYTEAFF. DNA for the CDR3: TGCGCCAGCAGCTTGGCCGGGCAGGGCTACACTGAAGCTTTCTTT.

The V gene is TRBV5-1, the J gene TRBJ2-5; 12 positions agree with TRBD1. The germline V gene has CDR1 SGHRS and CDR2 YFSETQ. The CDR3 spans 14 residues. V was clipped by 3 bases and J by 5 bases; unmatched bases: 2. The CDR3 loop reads CASSSGTGGETQYF. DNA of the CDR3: TGCGCCAGCAGCTCCGGGACAGGGGGCGAGACCCAGTACTTC.

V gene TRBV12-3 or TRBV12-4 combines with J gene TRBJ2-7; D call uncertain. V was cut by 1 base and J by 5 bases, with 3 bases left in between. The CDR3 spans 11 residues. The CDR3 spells CASSLEHEQYF. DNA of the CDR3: TGTGCCAGCAGTTTAGAGCACGAGCAGTACTTC.

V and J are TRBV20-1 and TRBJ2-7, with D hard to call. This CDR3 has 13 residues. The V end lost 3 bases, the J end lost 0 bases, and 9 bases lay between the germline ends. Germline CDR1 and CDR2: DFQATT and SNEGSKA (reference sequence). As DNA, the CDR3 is TGCAGTGCTAGTTCCCCAGGCTCCTACGAGCAGTACTTC. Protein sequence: CSASSPGSYEQYF.

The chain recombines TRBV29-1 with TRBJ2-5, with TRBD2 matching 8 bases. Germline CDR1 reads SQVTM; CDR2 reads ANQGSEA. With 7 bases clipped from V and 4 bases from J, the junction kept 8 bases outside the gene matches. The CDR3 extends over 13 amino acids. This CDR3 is CSALKLAGETQYF. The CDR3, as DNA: TGCAGCGCTTTAAAGCTAGCGGGAGAGACCCAGTACTTC. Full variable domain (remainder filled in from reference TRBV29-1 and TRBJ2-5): SAVISQKPSRDICQRGTSLTIQCQVDSQVTMMFWYRQQPGQSLTLIATANQGSEATYESGFVIDKFPISRPNLTFSTLTVSNMSPEDSSIYLCSALKLAGETQYFGPGTRLLVL.

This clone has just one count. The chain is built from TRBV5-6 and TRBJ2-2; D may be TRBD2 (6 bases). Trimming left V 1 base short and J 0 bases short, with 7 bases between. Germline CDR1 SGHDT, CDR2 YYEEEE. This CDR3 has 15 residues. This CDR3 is CASSLRTTNTGELFF. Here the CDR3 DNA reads TGTGCCAGCAGCTTGAGGACTACGAACACCGGGGAGCTGTTTTTT.

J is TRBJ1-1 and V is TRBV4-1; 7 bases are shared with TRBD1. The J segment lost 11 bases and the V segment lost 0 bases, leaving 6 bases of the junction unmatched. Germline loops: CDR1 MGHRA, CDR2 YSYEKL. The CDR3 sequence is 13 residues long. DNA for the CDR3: TGCGCCAGCAGCCAAGATCTGGCAGGGGGGGCTTTCTTT. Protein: CASSQDLAGGAFF.

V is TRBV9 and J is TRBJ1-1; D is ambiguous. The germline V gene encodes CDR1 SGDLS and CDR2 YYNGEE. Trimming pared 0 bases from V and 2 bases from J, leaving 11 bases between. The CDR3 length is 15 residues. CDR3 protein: CASSVGIDPNTEAFF. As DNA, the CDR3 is TGTGCCAGCAGCGTAGGAATAGATCCTAACACTGAAGCTTTCTTT.

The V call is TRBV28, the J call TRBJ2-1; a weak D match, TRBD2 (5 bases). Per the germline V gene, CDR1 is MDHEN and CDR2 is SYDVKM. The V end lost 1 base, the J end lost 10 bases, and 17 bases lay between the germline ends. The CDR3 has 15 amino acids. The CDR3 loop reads CASSLLRLDSSEQFF. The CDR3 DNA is TGTGCCAGCAGTTTATTGCGTCTGGACTCATCGGAGCAGTTCTTC.

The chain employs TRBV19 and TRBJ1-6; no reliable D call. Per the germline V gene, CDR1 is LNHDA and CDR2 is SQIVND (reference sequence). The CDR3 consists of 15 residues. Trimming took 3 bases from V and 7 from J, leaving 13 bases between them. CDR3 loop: CASSMTGRWNSPLHF. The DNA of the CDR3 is TGTGCCAGTAGTATGACCGGGAGGTGGAATTCACCCCTCCACTTT.

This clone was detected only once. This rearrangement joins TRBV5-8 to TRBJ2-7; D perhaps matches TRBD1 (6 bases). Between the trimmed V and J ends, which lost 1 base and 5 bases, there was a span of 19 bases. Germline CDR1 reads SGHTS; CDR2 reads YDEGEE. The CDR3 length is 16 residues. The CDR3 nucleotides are TGTGCCAGCAGCTTGTTCTGGGGGACAAAGGCGCACGAGCAGTACTTC. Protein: CASSLFWGTKAHEQYF.

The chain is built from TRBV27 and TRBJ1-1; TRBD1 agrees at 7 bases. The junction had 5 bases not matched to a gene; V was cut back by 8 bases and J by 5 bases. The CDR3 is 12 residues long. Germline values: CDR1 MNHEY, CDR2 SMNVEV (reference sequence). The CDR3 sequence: CASPTGWTEAFF. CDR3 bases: TGTGCCAGCCCGACAGGGTGGACTGAAGCTTTCTTT.

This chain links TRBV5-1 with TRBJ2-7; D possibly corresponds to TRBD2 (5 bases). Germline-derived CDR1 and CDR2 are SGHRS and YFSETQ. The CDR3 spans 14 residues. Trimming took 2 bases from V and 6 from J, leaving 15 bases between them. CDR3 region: CASSLEPGIGEQYF. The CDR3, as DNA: TGCGCCAGCAGCTTAGAACCGGGAATTGGCGAGCAGTACTTC.

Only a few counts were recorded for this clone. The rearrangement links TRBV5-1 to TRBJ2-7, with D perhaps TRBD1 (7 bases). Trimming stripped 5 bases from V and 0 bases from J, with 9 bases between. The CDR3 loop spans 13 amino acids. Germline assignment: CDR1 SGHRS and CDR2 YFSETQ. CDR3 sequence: CASRRDSSYEQYF. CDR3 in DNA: TGCGCCAGCAGGCGGGACAGCTCCTACGAGCAGTACTTC.

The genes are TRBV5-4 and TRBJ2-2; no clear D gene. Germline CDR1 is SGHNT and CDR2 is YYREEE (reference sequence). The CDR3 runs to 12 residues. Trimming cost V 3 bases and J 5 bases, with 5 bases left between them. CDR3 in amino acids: CASSSITGELFF. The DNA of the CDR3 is TGTGCCAGCAGCTCAATTACCGGGGAGCTGTTTTTT. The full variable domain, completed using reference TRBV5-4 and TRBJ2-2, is ETGVTQSPTHLIKTRGQQVTLRCSSQSGHNTVSWYQQALGQGPQFIFQYYREEENGRGNFPPRFSGLQFPNYSSELNVNALELDDSALYLCASSSITGELFFGEGSRLTVL.

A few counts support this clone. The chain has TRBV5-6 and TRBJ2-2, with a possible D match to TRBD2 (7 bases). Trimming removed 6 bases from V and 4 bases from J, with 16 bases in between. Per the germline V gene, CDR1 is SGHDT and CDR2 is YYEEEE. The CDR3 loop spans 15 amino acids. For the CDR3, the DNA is TGTGCCAGCACAAGGGGGGGACTTGTCACCGGGGAGCTGTTTTTT. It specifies CASTRGGLVTGELFF.

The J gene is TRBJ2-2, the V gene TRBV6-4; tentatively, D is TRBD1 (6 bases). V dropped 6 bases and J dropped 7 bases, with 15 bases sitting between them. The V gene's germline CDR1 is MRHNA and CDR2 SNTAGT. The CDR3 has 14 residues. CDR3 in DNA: TGTGCCAGCAGAGACATCACAGGGAACGGGGAGCTGTTTTTT. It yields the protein CASRDITGNGELFF.

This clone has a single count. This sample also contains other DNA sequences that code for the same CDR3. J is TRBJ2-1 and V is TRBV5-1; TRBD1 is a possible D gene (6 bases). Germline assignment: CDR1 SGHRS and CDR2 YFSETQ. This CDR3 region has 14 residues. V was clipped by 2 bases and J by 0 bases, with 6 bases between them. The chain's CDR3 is CASSLGGSYNEQFF. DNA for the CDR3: TGCGCCAGCAGCTTAGGGGGCTCCTACAATGAGCAGTTCTTC.

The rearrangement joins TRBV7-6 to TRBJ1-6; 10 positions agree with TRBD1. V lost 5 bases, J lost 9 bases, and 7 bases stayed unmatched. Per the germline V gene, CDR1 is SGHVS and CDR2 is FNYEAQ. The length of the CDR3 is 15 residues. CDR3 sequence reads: CASSLDGTGASPLHF. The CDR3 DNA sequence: TGTGCCAGCAGCCTAGACGGGACAGGGGCTTCACCCCTCCACTTT.

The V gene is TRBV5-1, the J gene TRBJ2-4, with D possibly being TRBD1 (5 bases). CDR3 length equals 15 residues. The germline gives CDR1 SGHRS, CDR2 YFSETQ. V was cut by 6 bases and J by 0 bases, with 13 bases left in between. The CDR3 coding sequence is TGCGCCAGCATGGGGCTTCGAGAAGCCAAAAACATTCAGTACTTC. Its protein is CASMGLREAKNIQYF.

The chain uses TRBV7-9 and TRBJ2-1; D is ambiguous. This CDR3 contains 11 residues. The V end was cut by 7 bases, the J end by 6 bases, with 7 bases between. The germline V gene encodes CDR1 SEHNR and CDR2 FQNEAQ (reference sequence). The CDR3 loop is CASTDTNEQFF. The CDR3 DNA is TGTGCCAGCACCGACACCAATGAGCAGTTCTTC.

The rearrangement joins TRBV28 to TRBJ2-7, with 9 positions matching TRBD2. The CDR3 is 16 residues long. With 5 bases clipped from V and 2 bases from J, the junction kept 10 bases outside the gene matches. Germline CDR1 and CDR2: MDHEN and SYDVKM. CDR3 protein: CASSLAGAGGPYEQYF. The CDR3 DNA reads TGTGCCAGCAGTCTAGCTGGAGCGGGGGGTCCCTACGAGCAGTACTTC.

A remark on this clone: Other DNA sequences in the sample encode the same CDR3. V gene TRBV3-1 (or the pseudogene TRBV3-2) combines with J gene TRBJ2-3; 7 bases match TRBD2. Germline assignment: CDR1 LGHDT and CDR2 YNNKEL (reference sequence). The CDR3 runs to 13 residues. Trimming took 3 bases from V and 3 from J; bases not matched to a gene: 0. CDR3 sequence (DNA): TGTGCCAGCAGCCAGGGGGGGACAGATACGCAGTATTTT. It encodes CASSQGGTDTQYF.

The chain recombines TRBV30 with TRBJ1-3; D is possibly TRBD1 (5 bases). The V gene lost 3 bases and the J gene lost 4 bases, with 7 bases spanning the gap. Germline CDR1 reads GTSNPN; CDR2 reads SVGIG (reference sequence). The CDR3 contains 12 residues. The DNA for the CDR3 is TGTGCCTGGAGGGGGGGAGGAAACACCATATATTTT. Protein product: CAWRGGGNTIYF.

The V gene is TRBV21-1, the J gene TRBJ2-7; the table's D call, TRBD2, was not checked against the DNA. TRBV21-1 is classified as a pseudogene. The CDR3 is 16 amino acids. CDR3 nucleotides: TGTGCCAGCAGCAAAGCGCGGCGGACTAGCAGTTACGAGCAGTACTTC. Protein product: CASSKARRTSSYEQYF.

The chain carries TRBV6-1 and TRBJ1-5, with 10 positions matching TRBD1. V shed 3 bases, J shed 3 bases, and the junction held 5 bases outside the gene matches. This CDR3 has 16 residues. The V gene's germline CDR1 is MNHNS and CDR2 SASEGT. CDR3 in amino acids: CASSERDRGNNQPQHF. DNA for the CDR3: TGTGCCAGCAGTGAGCGGGACAGGGGAAACAATCAGCCCCAGCATTTT.